These T cell receptor beta chains were read from a single sample in a study of a mutant IDH1 vaccine in newly diagnosed glioma. The data were produced by immunoSEQ multiplex PCR, yet TCRdb's version contains in-frame clones alone and is incomplete. The sample has about 88,000 clones; around 79% are singletons. The sequences come from PBMCs, collected from a glioma patient treated with radiotherapy, temozolomide or both. These receptors were obtained from a man aged 35 to 55 with glioma. Some clones in this sample may be carry-over from other donors' samples. The CDR3 runs from the conserved cysteine through the conserved F or W. The D gene is left open where the match is weak. Size is stated for part of the rows, as once, few or many counts, or as a class when the clone is expanded.

j_call	clone_size	v_call	d_call	cdr3_nt	cdr3_aa
TRBJ1-1	NA	TRBV30	NA	TGTGCCTGGGCGAGGGAGGGGGTCACTGAAGCTTTCTTT	CAWAREGVTEAFF
TRBJ1-1	NA	TRBV10-2	NA	TGCGCCAGCAGTGACGGAGGTACCCCGATGAAAGCTTTCTTT	CASSDGGTPMKAFF
TRBJ2-7	once	TRBV5-4	NA	TGTGCCAGCAGCTTGGGGTACGAGCAGTACTTC	CASSLGYEQYF
TRBJ1-4	NA	TRBV2	NA	TGTGCCAGCAGTACAGGGACTAATGAAAAACTGTTTTTT	CASSTGTNEKLFF
TRBJ1-6	NA	TRBV2	NA	TGTGCCAGCACCGTGAGCTCCTATAATTCACCCCTCCACTTT	CASTVSSYNSPLHF
TRBJ1-1	once	TRBV5-1	NA	TGCGCCAGCAGCTTAGGTCGCTTGGGGGCAATCAACACTGAAGCTTTCTTT	CASSLGRLGAINTEAFF
TRBJ1-2	NA	TRBV23-1	NA	TGCGCCAGCAGTCAATCTCGCAGGGTCGCTAACTATGGCTACACCTTC	CASSQSRRVANYGYTF
TRBJ1-2	once	TRBV7-9	NA	TGTGCCAGCAGCTTGGGGGGGCAGCGGCACTATGGCTACACCTTC	CASSLGGQRHYGYTF
TRBJ2-3	NA	TRBV19	TRBD1	TGTGCCAGTAGTGGAGACGGGACAGGGAGTGATTATTTT	CASSGDGTGSDYF
TRBJ2-5	NA	TRBV6-1	NA	TGTGCCATGCGGGCCGGGTTGGAGACCCAGTACTTC	CAMRAGLETQYF
TRBJ1-1	NA	TRBV5-5	NA	TGTGCCAGCAGCTTGGCGGCAGGGGTGGTGAACACTGAAGCTTTCTTT	CASSLAAGVVNTEAFF
TRBJ1-5	NA	TRBV4-2	NA	TGTGCCAGCAGCCAAGATCTCGACAGAAATCAGCCCCAGCATTTT	CASSQDLDRNQPQHF
TRBJ1-2	NA	TRBV5-4	TRBD1	TGTGCCAGCAGCGGCGGACAGGGTAACTATGGCTACACCTTC	CASSGGQGNYGYTF
TRBJ2-5	NA	TRBV7-9	TRBD1	TGTGCCAGCAGCGGACCGGGACAGGATAAAAAAGAGACCCAGTACTTC	CASSGPGQDKKETQYF
TRBJ2-7	NA	TRBV10-3	TRBD1	TGTGCCATCAGTGAGCCGGACAGGGCATCCTACGAGCAGTACTTC	CAISEPDRASYEQYF
TRBJ2-3	few	TRBV27	NA	TGTGCCAGCAGTTCCGAACAGGGCACAGATACGCAGTATTTT	CASSSEQGTDTQYF
TRBJ1-2	NA	TRBV15	NA	TGTGCCACCAGCAGGGGGGGGGCAGGGACTAACTATGGCTACACCTTC	CATSRGGAGTNYGYTF
TRBJ2-7	NA	TRBV5-1	NA	TGCGCCAGCAGCTTGGAGACGGGCTACGAGCAGTACTTC	CASSLETGYEQYF
TRBJ2-1	NA	TRBV7-9	TRBD2	TGTGCCAGCAGCCGGCGGGGGGGAAACACCAATGAGCAGTTCTTC	CASSRRGGNTNEQFF
TRBJ1-6	once	TRBV6-4	TRBD1	TGTGCCAGCAGCTCTCGGACAGGGGACCTCCACTTT	CASSSRTGDLHF
TRBJ1-6	NA	TRBV5-1	NA	TGCGCCAGCAGCTTGGATGGCCGGGCGGTGGGCAATTCACCCCTCCACTTT	CASSLDGRAVGNSPLHF
TRBJ1-5	NA	TRBV25-1	NA	TGTGCCAGCAGTGGACAGGGCAATCAGCCCCAGCATTTT	CASSGQGNQPQHF
TRBJ1-2	NA	TRBV29-1	NA	TGCAGCGTTGAAGATCGGCGTGGCTACACCTTC	CSVEDRRGYTF
TRBJ2-2	NA	TRBV6-1	NA	TGTGCCAGCAACCGGGCCTCGGACACCGGGGAGCTGTTTTTT	CASNRASDTGELFF
TRBJ1-1	NA	TRBV6-1	NA	TGTGCCAGCAGTGCCCCCGGGCGACAAAACACTGAAGCTTTCTTT	CASSAPGRQNTEAFF
TRBJ2-5	NA	TRBV2	NA	TGTGCCAGCAGTTATGGACAGCAAGAGACCCAGTACTTC	CASSYGQQETQYF
TRBJ2-3	NA	TRBV2	NA	TGTGCCAGCAAAGCGGTGGGGGGCACAGATACGCAGTATTTT	CASKAVGGTDTQYF
TRBJ1-5	NA	TRBV4-1	NA	TGCGCCAGCAGCCAGGACGGCCAGCGGCCCCAGCATTTT	CASSQDGQRPQHF
TRBJ1-6	NA	TRBV6-6	TRBD1	TGTGCCAGCAATACCGGGACAGGGAGGTCACCCCTCCACTTT	CASNTGTGRSPLHF
TRBJ2-7	NA	TRBV5-1	NA	TGCGCCAGCAGCTCAAATACAGGAAACCCCTACGAGCAGTACTTC	CASSSNTGNPYEQYF
TRBJ1-1	few	TRBV6-1	NA	TGTGCCAGCATCCTTCACCCTTCGAACACTGAAGCTTTCTTT	CASILHPSNTEAFF
TRBJ2-2	NA	TRBV2	TRBD2	TGTGCCAGCAGCCGGACTAGCGGGGGAACCGGGGAGCTGTTTTTT	CASSRTSGGTGELFF
TRBJ1-4	NA	TRBV5-1	NA	TGCGCCAGCAGCTTTCAGGGATCTAATGAAAAACTGTTTTTT	CASSFQGSNEKLFF
TRBJ1-1	NA	TRBV15	NA	TGTGCCACCAGCTGGGCGGAGAACACTGAAGCTTTCTTT	CATSWAENTEAFF
TRBJ1-2	NA	TRBV5-5	NA	TGTGCCAGCAGCTTGGGAACATATGGCTACACCTTC	CASSLGTYGYTF
TRBJ2-1	NA	TRBV29-1	NA	TGCAGCGTGACGTTCGACCGTTATCGCAGTGAGCAGTTCTTC	CSVTFDRYRSEQFF
TRBJ1-3	NA	TRBV4-2	TRBD1	TGTGCCAGCAGCCAAGATGGGACAGGGTTTTCTGGAAACACCATATATTTT	CASSQDGTGFSGNTIYF
TRBJ1-5	NA	TRBV6-6	NA	TGTGCCAGCAGTTTGGGCGGACAGCCCCAGCATTTT	CASSLGGQPQHF
TRBJ2-3	NA	TRBV29-1	NA	TGCAGCGCTAGGCCAGGGGGGATAGTAGATACGCAGTATTTT	CSARPGGIVDTQYF
TRBJ1-2	once	TRBV19	NA	TGTGCCAGTAGTATCTCAGGGCAAGCGGGGTATGGCTACACCTTC	CASSISGQAGYGYTF